What follows is one T cell receptor beta chain and its context. What it binds is unknown. In the PCR, 60 Vbeta and 13 Jbeta primers were used. The assay was immunoSEQ multiplex PCR, and TCRdb's table has in-frame clones only and misses some. In the table there are about 150,000 clones, roughly 80% of which are singletons. The germline V and J ends were trimmed by 3 bases and 5 bases, with 11 bases remaining between them. Germline CDR1 SGHTA, CDR2 FQGTGA. The CDR3 is 14 amino acids. These data belong to a study of cytomegalovirus exposure and HLA in healthy donors. Study results and limitations: An apparent linkage of common viral pathogens to several of the most significant clusters emerged in a later analysis. Immune exposure was documented only through CMV serostatus.

Participants comprised healthy donors of bone marrow. The chain recombines TRBV7-3 with TRBJ2-1; no firm D call. This TCR derives from a middle-aged woman in good health and CMV-seronegative. The sequenced material came from PBMCs. The chain's CDR3 is CASSLSGFNNEQFF. The CDR3 DNA reads TGTGCCAGCAGCTTGTCCGGGTTCAACAATGAGCAGTTCTTC.